This is a list of T cell receptor beta chains from one sample in a study of cytomegalovirus exposure and HLA in healthy donors. Method: immunoSEQ multiplex PCR; TCRdb's copy keeps in-frame clones and lacks some. Among 45,000 to 60,000 clones, approximately 77% were seen once, and the ten largest hold 9.1%. The specimen sequenced was PBMCs. These receptors came from a woman in her fifties or sixties in good health and CMV-seronegative. Both conserved end residues are trimmed from each CDR3.

CDR3aa: ASSGPGYT
len: 8
v_gene: TRBV9
j_gene: TRBJ1-2

CDR3aa: ASSLNRQETQY
len: 11
v_gene: TRBV5-1
j_gene: TRBJ2-5

CDR3aa: ASSSQGENEQF
len: 11
v_gene: TRBV5-1
j_gene: TRBJ2-1

CDR3aa: ASSRTGSQETQY
len: 12
v_gene: TRBV5-1
j_gene: TRBJ2-5

CDR3aa: ASSESRVFGTGELF
len: 14
v_gene: TRBV2
j_gene: TRBJ2-2

CDR3aa: AWEAPGTTRIYGYT
len: 14
v_gene: TRBV30
j_gene: TRBJ1-2

CDR3aa: ASSSGTAGNQPQH
len: 13
v_gene: TRBV5-1
j_gene: TRBJ1-5

CDR3aa: ASSTGLLVHTQY
len: 12
v_gene: TRBV6-5
j_gene: TRBJ2-3

CDR3aa: ASTSGLGEQY
len: 10
v_gene: TRBV7-9
j_gene: TRBJ2-7

CDR3aa: ASTRLDYGYT
len: 10
v_gene: TRBV28
j_gene: TRBJ1-2

CDR3aa: ASSLGTGVFTEAF
len: 13
v_gene: TRBV7-3
j_gene: TRBJ1-1

CDR3aa: ASSYGRGRAEAF
len: 12
v_gene: TRBV6-5
j_gene: TRBJ1-1

CDR3aa: ASSFSGITEAF
len: 11
v_gene: TRBV5-6
j_gene: TRBJ1-1

CDR3aa: ASSSDSAHLEKLF
len: 13
v_gene: TRBV7-9
j_gene: TRBJ1-4

CDR3aa: AISERQGAGEQY
len: 12
v_gene: TRBV10-3
j_gene: TRBJ2-7

CDR3aa: ASSPGTGDLEAF
len: 12
v_gene: TRBV7-2
j_gene: TRBJ1-1

CDR3aa: ATGTSGYEQY
len: 10
v_gene: TRBV10-3
j_gene: .

CDR3aa: ASSQEARSYNEQF
len: 13
v_gene: TRBV4-2
j_gene: TRBJ2-1

CDR3aa: ASSAGTSGTDTQY
len: 13
v_gene: TRBV7-8
j_gene: TRBJ2-3

CDR3aa: ASSHRPFNGETQY
len: 13
v_gene: TRBV19
j_gene: TRBJ2-5

CDR3aa: ASSLYDRGAEQY
len: 12
v_gene: TRBV7-3
j_gene: TRBJ2-7

CDR3aa: ASSRTEGRYEQY
len: 12
v_gene: TRBV7-8
j_gene: TRBJ2-7

CDR3aa: ASRPREGGPYGYT
len: 13
v_gene: TRBV27
j_gene: TRBJ1-2

CDR3aa: ASSYSNQRGQETQY
len: 14
v_gene: TRBV6-5
j_gene: TRBJ2-5

CDR3aa: ASSFDTITGELF
len: 12
v_gene: TRBV5-1
j_gene: TRBJ2-2

CDR3aa: ASSQQDRGRYT
len: 11
v_gene: TRBV4-2
j_gene: TRBJ1-2

CDR3aa: ASRPGGRYEQY
len: 11
v_gene: TRBV6-5
j_gene: TRBJ2-7

CDR3aa: ATCEGQMNTEAF
len: 12
v_gene: TRBV28
j_gene: TRBJ1-1

CDR3aa: ASSLAGDGSNEQF
len: 13
v_gene: TRBV28
j_gene: TRBJ2-1

CDR3aa: ASYRQQETQY
len: 10
v_gene: TRBV5-1
j_gene: TRBJ2-5

CDR3aa: ASRRLAGRTETQY
len: 13
v_gene: TRBV19
j_gene: TRBJ2-5

CDR3aa: ASTRGETEAF
len: 10
v_gene: TRBV7-9
j_gene: TRBJ1-1

CDR3aa: ASSHNDRQGGGYT
len: 13
v_gene: TRBV27
j_gene: TRBJ1-2

CDR3aa: ASSLSGGWVEPQH
len: 13
v_gene: TRBV5-5
j_gene: TRBJ1-5

CDR3aa: AWSVHEQPQH
len: 10
v_gene: TRBV30
j_gene: TRBJ1-5

CDR3aa: ASSLSIGSSTDTQY
len: 14
v_gene: TRBV7-6
j_gene: TRBJ2-3

CDR3aa: ASSWTDSGNTIY
len: 12
v_gene: TRBV5-6
j_gene: TRBJ1-3

CDR3aa: ASSLEGDNQPQH
len: 12
v_gene: TRBV5-1
j_gene: TRBJ1-5

CDR3aa: ASSSGNSGATNEKLF
len: 15
v_gene: TRBV5-1
j_gene: TRBJ1-4

CDR3aa: SVRGGTEQF
len: 9
v_gene: TRBV29-1
j_gene: TRBJ2-1

CDR3aa: ASSPGQGGNQPQH
len: 13
v_gene: TRBV5-8
j_gene: TRBJ1-5